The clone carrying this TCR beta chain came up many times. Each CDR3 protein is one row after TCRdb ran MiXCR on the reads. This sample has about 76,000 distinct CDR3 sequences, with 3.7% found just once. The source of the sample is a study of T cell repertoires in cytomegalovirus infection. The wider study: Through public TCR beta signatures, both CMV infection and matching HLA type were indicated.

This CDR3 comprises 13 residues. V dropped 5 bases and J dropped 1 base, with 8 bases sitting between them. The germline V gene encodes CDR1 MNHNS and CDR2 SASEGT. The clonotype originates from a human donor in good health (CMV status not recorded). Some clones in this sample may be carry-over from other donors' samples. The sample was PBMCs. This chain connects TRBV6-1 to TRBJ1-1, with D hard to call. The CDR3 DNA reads TGTGCCAGCAGTTTATGGGGGAACACTGAAGCTTTCTTT. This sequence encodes CASSLWGNTEAFF.